The 4 T cell receptor beta chains given below trace back to one sample, sequenced in a study of blood T cell repertoires in COVID-19. Only in-frame clones appear in the TCRdb table, and some are missing; sequencing was by immunoSEQ multiplex PCR. The sample contains about 140,000 clones, 86% of which appear only once. Input material: peripheral blood. These receptors were collected from an older woman with acute or convalescent COVID-19.

The CDR3 nucleotides read TGTGCCACCAGCGGTCGGACAGTGACCTACTACACCTTC. Its translation: CATSGRTVTYYTF. The chain joins TRBV15 to TRBJ1-2; tentatively, D is TRBD1 (6 bases). The V gene lost 5 bases and the J gene lost 10 bases, with 17 bases spanning the gap. Germline V CDR1 and CDR2: LNHNV, YYDKDF (reference sequence). The CDR3 loop spans 13 amino acids.

This chain joins TRBV4-2 and TRBJ2-7, with 7 bases aligning to TRBD1. The trim removed 8 bases at V and 4 bases at J, leaving 8 bases unmatched. The germline CDR1 and CDR2 sequences are LGHNA and YNFKEQ. The CDR3 contains 13 residues. The CDR3: CASQGRGQYEQYF. CDR3 DNA sequence: TGTGCCAGCCAGGGAAGGGGGCAGTACGAGCAGTACTTC.

This clone was detected only a few times. This sequence joins TRBV9 and TRBJ2-3; a possible D gene is TRBD2 (7 bases). V lost 3 bases, J lost 0 bases, and 11 bases lay in between. The CDR3 is 15 residues long. Germline V gene lookup returns CDR1 SGDLS and CDR2 YYNGEE. CDR3 loop: CASSDRGASTDTQYF. For the CDR3, the DNA is TGTGCCAGCAGCGACCGGGGGGCGAGCACAGATACGCAGTATTTT.

This sequence joins TRBV3-1 (or the pseudogene TRBV3-2) and TRBJ1-2, with D possibly TRBD1 on 5 matching bases. Germline values: CDR1 LGHDT, CDR2 YNNKEL (reference sequence). This CDR3 has 12 amino acids. Trimming removed 0 bases from V and 8 bases from J, with 7 bases in between. The CDR3: CASSQEGGGYTF. The DNA for the CDR3 is TGTGCCAGCAGCCAAGAGGGGGGAGGCTACACCTTC.